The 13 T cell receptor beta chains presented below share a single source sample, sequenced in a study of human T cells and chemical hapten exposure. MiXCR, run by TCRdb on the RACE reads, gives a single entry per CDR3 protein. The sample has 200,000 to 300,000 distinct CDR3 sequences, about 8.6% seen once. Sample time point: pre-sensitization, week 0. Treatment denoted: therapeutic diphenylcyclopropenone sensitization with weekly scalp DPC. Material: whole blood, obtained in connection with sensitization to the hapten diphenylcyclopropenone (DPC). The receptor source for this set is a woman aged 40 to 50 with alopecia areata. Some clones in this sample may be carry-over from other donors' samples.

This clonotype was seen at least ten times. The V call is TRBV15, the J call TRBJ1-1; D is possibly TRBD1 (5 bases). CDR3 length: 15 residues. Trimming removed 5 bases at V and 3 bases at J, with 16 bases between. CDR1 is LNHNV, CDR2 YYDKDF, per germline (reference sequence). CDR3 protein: CATSGGPVGDTEAFF. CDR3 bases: TGTGCCACCAGCGGAGGCCCCGTGGGGGACACTGAAGCTTTCTTT.

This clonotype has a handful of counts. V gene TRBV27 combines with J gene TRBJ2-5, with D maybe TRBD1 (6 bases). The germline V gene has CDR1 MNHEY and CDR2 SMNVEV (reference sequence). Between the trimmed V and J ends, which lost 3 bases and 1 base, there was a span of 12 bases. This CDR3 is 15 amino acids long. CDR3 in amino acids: CASSFFGTPQETQYF. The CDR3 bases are TGTGCCAGCAGTTTTTTCGGGACACCCCAAGAGACCCAGTACTTC.

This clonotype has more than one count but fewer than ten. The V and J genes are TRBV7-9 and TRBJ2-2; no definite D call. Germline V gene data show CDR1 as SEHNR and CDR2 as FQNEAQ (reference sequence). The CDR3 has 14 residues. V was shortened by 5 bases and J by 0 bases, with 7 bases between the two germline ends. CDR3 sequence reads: CASSIRTNTGELFF. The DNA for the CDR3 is TGTGCCAGCAGCATACGTACGAACACCGGGGAGCTGTTTTTT. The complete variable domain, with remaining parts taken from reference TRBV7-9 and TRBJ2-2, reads DTGVSQNPRHKITKRGQNVTFRCDPISEHNRLYWYRQTLGQGPEFLTYFQNEAQLEKSRLLSDRFSAERPKGSFSTLEIQRTEQGDSAMYLCASSIRTNTGELFFGEGSRLTVL.

CDR3 protein: CASSLDRGPYNEQFF. The CDR3 coding sequence is TGTGCCAGCAGCTTAGATCGGGGCCCTTACAATGAGCAGTTCTTC. The chain is built from TRBV7-2 and TRBJ2-1; the D call may be TRBD1 or TRBD2 (5 bases each). This CDR3 region has 15 residues. Trimming left V 1 base short and J 4 bases short, with 11 bases between. Germline CDR1 SGHTA, CDR2 FQGNSA.

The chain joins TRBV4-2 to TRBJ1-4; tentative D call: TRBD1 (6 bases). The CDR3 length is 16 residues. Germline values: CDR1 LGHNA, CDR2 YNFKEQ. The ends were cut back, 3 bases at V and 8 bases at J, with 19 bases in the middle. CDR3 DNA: TGTGCCAGCAGCCAGGATTTACAGGGATTGGGCGAAAAACTGTTTTTT. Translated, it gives CASSQDLQGLGEKLFF.

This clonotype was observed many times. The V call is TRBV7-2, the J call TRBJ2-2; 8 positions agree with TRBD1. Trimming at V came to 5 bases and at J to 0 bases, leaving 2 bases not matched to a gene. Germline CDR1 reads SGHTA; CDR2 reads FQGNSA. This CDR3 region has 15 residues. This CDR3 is CASSPDRANTGELFF. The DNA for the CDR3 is TGTGCCAGCAGCCCGGACAGGGCGAACACCGGGGAGCTGTTTTTT.

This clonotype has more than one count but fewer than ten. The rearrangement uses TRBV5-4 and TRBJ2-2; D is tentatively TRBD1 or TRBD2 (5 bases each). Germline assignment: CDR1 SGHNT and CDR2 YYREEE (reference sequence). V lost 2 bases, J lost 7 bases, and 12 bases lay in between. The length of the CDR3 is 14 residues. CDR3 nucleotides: TGTGCCAGCAGCTTCCCGACTGGGGGCGGGGAGCTGTTTTTT. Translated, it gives CASSFPTGGGELFF.

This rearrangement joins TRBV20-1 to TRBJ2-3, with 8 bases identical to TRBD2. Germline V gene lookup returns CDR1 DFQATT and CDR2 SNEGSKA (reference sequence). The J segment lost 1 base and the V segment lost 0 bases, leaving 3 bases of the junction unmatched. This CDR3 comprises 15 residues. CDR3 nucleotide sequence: TGCAGTGCTAGAGATGCGCGGGAGGGCACAGATACGCAGTATTTT. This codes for CSARDAREGTDTQYF.

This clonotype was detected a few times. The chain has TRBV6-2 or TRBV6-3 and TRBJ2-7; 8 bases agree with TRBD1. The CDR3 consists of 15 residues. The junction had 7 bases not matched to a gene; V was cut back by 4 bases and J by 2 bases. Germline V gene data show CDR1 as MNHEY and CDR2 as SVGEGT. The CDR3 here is CASSFTGGTTYEQYF. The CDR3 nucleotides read TGTGCCAGCAGTTTTACAGGGGGTACCACCTACGAGCAGTACTTC.

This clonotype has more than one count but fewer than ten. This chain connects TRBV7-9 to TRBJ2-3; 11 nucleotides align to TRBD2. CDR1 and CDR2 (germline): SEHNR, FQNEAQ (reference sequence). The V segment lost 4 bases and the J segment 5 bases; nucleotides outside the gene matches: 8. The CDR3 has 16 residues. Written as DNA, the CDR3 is TGTGCCAGCAGCTCGCCACTAGCGGGAGTTGGAGATACGCAGTATTTT. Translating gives CASSSPLAGVGDTQYF.

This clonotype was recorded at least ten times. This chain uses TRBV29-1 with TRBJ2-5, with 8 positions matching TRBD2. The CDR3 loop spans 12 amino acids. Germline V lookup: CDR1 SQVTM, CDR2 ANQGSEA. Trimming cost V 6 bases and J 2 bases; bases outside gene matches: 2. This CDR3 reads CSVAGAQETQYF. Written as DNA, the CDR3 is TGCAGCGTAGCGGGAGCGCAAGAGACCCAGTACTTC.

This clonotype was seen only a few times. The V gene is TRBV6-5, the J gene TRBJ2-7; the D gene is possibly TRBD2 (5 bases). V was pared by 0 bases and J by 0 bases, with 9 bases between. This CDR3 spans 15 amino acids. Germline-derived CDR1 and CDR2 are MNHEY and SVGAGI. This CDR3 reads CASSYSTGSSYEQYF. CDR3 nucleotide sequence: TGTGCCAGCAGTTACTCCACGGGGAGCTCCTACGAGCAGTACTTC.

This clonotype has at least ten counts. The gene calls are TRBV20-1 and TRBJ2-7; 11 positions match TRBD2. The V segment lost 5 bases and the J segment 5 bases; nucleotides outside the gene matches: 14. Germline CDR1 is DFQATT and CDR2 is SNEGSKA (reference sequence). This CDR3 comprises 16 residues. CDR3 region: CSASNVLAGDSNEQYF. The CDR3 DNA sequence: TGCAGTGCTTCTAACGTACTAGCGGGAGACTCTAACGAGCAGTACTTC.